This T cell receptor (beta chain) came from a study of molecular identifiers for immune sequencing clone quantification. For the study at large: Replicate experiments divided RNA from roughly 21,000 or 96,000 naive CD8 cells into five parts and sequenced four.

Germline CDR1 and CDR2: SGHDN and FVKESK. With 4 bases clipped from V and 1 base from J, the junction kept 11 bases outside the gene matches. The CDR3 loop spans 17 amino acids. TCRdb used MiXCR to reprocess the PCR reads, holding one entry per CDR3 protein. Of about 320,000 distinct CDR3 sequences listed, around a fifth were seen once; the top ten hold 0.81%. Naive CD8 libraries came from roughly 20,000 to 1,000,000 sorted cells with 10%, 30% or 50% RNA. A CD8+CD4-CCR7+CD45RA+ phenotype served as the sorting definition for naive CD8 T cells. Concerning this clonotype: Its cognate antigen is unknown.

Points from the study as a whole: Clones with over 20 RNA copies captured over 98% of effector molecules but under 1% of naive ones.

The receptor was isolated from a human donor in good health. Some libraries in this study had Jurkat cell RNA spiked in. The gene calls are TRBV14 and TRBJ2-3, with 7 positions matching TRBD1. The material sequenced was naive CD8+ T cells from blood, with Jurkat cell RNA spiked in. Documented subset: FACS-sorted CD8+CD4-CCR7+CD45RA+ naive T cells. This CDR3 is CASSPGDDRARTDTQYF. In DNA form, the CDR3 reads TGTGCCAGCAGCCCCGGGGATGACAGGGCCCGCACAGATACGCAGTATTTT.